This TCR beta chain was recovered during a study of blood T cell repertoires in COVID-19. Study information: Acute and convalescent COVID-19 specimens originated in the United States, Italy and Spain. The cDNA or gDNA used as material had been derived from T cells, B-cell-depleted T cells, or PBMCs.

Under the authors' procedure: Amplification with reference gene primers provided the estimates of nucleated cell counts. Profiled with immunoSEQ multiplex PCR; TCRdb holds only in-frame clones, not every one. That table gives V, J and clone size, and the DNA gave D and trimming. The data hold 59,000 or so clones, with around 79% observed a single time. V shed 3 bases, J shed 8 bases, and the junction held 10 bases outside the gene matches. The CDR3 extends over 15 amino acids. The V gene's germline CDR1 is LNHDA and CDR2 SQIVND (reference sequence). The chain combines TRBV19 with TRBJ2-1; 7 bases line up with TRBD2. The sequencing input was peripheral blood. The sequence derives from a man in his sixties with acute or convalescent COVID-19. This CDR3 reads CASSIGGGLEDEQFF. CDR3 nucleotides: TGTGCCAGTAGTATCGGGGGAGGGCTGGAAGATGAGCAGTTCTTC.